Below, one T cell receptor (beta chain) is given with its context. These data originate in a study of blood T cell repertoires in COVID-19. Authors' processing steps: Amplification with reference gene primers provided the estimates of nucleated cell counts. Profiling relied on immunoSEQ multiplex PCR, and the TCRdb table lists in-frame clones only, not all of them. V, J and clone size derive from that table, while D and trimming were established from the DNA sequence. The table lists more than 300,000 clones, about 87% of them singletons. The CDR3 is made up of 15 amino acids. Trimming took 2 bases from V and 3 from J, leaving 14 bases between them. CDR1 is MGHRA and CDR2 is YSYEKL in the germline V gene. Seattle's cohort entered during active infection and was followed longitudinally.

The V call is TRBV4-1, the J call TRBJ2-7; a possible D gene is TRBD2 (6 bases). Input material: peripheral blood. This receptor was identified in a woman in her twenties or thirties with COVID-19, enrolled during active disease. The CDR3: CASSQRLVTFYEQYF. The CDR3 region has the DNA TGCGCCAGCAGCCAACGACTAGTTACCTTCTACGAGCAGTACTTC.